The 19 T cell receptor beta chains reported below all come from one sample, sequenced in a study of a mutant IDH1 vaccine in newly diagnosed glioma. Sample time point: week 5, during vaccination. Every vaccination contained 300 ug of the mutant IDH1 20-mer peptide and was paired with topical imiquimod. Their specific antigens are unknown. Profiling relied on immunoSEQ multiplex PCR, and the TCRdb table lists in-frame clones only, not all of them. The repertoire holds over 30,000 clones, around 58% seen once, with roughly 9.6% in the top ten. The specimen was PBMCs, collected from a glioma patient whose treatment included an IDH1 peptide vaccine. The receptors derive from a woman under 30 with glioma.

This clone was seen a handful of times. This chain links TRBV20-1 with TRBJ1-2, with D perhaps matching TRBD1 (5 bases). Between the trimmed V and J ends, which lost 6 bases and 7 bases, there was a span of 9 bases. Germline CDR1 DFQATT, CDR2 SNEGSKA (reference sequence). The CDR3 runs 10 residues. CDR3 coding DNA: TGCAGTGCCTATGGGGGTGGCTACACCTTC. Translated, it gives CSAYGGGYTF.

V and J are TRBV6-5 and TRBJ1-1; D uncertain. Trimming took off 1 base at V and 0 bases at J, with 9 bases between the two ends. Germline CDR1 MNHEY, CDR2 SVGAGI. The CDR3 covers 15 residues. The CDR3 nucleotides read TGTGCCAGCAGTTACTTGGGTCGGATGAACACTGAAGCTTTCTTT. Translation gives CASSYLGRMNTEAFF.

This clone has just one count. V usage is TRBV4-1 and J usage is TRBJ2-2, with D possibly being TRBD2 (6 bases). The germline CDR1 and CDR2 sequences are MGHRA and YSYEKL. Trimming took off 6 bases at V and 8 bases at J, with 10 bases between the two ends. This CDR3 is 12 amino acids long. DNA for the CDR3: TGCGCCAGCAGTAGGAGGGATGGGGAGCTGTTTTTT. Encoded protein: CASSRRDGELFF.

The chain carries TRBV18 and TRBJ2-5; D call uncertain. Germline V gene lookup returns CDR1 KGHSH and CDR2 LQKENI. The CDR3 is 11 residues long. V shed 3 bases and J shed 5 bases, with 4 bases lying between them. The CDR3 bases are TGTGCCAGCTCACCTGGCGAGACCCAGTACTTC. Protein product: CASSPGETQYF.

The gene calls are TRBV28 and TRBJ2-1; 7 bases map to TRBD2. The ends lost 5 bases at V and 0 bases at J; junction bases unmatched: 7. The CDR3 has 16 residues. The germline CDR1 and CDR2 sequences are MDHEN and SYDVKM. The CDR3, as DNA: TGTGCCAGCAGTCTGGGGGACTATGGCTCCTACAATGAGCAGTTCTTC. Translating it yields CASSLGDYGSYNEQFF. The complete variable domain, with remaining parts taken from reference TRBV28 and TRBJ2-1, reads DVKVTQSSRYLVKRTGEKVFLECVQDMDHENMFWYRQDPGLGLRLIYFSYDVKMKEKGDIPEGYSVSREKKERFSLILESASTNQTSMYLCASSLGDYGSYNEQFFGPGTRLTVL.

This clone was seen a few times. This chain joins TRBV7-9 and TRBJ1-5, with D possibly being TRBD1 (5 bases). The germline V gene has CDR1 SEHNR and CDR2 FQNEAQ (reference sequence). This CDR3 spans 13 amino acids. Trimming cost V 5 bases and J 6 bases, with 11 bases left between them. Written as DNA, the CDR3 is TGTGCCAGCAGCCGGGGGTTCGCTCAGCCCCAGCATTTT. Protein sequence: CASSRGFAQPQHF.

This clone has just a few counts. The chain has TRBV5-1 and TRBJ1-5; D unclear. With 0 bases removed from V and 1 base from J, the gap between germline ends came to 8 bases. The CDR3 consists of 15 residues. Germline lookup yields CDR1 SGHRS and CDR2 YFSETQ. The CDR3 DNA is TGCGCCAGCAGCTTGGCACCGGACAGCAATCAGCCCCAGCATTTT. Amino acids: CASSLAPDSNQPQHF.

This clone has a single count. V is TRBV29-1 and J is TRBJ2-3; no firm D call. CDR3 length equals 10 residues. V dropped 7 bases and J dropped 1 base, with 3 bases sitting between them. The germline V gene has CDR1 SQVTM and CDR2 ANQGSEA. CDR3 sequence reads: CSACTDTQYF. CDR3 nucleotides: TGCAGCGCCTGCACAGATACGCAGTATTTT.

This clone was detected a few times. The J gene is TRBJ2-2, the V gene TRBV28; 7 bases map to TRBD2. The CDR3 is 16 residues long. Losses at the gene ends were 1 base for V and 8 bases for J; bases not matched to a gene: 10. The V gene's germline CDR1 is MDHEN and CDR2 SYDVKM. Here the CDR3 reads CASSLFRLAAGGELFF. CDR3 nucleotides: TGTGCCAGCAGTTTATTCCGCCTAGCGGCAGGGGGGGAGCTGTTTTTT.

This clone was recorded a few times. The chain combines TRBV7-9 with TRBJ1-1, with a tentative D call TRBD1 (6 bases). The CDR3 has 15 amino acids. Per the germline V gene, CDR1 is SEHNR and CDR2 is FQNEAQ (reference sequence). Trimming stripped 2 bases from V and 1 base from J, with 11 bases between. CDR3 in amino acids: CASSLIPGENTEAFF. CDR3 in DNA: TGTGCCAGCAGCTTAATCCCAGGGGAGAACACTGAAGCTTTCTTT. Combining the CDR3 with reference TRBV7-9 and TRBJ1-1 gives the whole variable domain DTGVSQNPRHKITKRGQNVTFRCDPISEHNRLYWYRQTLGQGPEFLTYFQNEAQLEKSRLLSDRFSAERPKGSFSTLEIQRTEQGDSAMYLCASSLIPGENTEAFFGQGTRLTVV.

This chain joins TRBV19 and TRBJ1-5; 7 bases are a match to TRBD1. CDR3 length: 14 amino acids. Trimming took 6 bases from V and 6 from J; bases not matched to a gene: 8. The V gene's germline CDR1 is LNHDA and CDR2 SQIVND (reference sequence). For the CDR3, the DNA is TGTGCCAGTAGGGAGACAGGGTTCGGTCAGCCCCAGCATTTT. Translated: CASRETGFGQPQHF.

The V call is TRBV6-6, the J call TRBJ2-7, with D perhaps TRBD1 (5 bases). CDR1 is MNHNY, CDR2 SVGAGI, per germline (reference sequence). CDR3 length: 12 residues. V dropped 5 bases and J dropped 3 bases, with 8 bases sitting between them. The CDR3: CASSRDSYEQYF. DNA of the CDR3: TGTGCCAGCAGTCGAGACAGCTACGAGCAGTACTTC.

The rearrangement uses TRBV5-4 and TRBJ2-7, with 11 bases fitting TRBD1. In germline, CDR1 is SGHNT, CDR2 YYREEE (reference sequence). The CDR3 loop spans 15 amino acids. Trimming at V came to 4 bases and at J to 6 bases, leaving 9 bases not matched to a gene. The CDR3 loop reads CASSTPGTGGLEQYF. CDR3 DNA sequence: TGTGCCAGCAGCACCCCCGGGACAGGGGGTCTCGAGCAGTACTTC.

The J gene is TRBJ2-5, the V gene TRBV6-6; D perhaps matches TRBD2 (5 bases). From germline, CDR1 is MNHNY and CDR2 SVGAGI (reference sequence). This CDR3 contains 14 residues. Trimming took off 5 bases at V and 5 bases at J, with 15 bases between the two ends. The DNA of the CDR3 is TGTGCCAGCAGTCTCTTTAGCGATTCGGAGACCCAGTACTTC. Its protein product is CASSLFSDSETQYF.

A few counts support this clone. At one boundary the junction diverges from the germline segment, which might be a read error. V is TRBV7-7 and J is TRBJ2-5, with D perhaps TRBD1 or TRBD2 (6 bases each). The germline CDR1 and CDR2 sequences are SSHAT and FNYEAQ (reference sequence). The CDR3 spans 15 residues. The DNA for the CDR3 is TGTGCTAGCAGCTTAGAGGGGGGATACCAAGAGACCCAGTACTTC. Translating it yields CASSLEGGYQETQYF. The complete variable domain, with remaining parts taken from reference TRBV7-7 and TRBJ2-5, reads GAGVSQSPRYKVTKRGQDVTLRCDPISSHATLYWYQQALGQGPEFLTYFNYEAQPDKSGLPSDRFSAERPEGSISTLTIQRTEQRDSAMYRCASSLEGGYQETQYFGPGTRLLVL.

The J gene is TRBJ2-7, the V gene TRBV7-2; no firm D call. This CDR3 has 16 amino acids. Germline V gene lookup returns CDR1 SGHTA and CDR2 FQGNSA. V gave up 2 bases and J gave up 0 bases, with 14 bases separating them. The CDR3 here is CASSLRPQLSSYEQYF. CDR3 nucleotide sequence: TGTGCCAGCAGCTTACGTCCCCAACTAAGCTCCTACGAGCAGTACTTC.

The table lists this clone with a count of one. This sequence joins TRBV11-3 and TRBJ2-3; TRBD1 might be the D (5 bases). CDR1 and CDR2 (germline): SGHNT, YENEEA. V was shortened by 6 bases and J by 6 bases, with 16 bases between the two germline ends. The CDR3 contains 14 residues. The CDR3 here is CASSSGRGSDTQYF. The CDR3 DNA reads TGTGCCAGCAGTTCTGGAAGGGGATCGGATACGCAGTATTTT.

CDR3 amino acids: CASSEIRTGVGQPQHF. CDR3 sequence (DNA): TGTGCCAGCAGTGAAATAAGGACAGGGGTTGGACAGCCCCAGCATTTT. This chain uses TRBV6-1 with TRBJ1-5, with 9 bases aligning to TRBD1. The CDR3 is made up of 16 amino acids. CDR1 and CDR2 (germline): MNHNS, SASEGT. The V segment lost 2 bases and the J segment 7 bases; nucleotides outside the gene matches: 9.

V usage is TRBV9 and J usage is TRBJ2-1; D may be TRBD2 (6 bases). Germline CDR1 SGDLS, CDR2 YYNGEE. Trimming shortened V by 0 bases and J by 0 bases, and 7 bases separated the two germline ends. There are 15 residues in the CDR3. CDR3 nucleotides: TGTGCCAGCAGCGTAGATAGCGGCTCCTACAATGAGCAGTTCTTC. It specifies CASSVDSGSYNEQFF.